This T cell receptor beta chain is drawn from a study of blood T cell repertoires in COVID-19. Between the trimmed V and J ends, which lost 4 bases and 4 bases, there was a span of 23 bases. The CDR3 is 17 residues long. Germline V gene sequence: CDR1 SGHNT, CDR2 YYREEE (reference sequence). TCRdb keeps only in-frame clones here, not all; method: immunoSEQ multiplex PCR. The sample shows roughly 180,000 clones, roughly 81% of them seen only once. Specimen: peripheral blood. The origin of this receptor is a woman between 50 and 59 years old with COVID-19, enrolled during active disease. This chain joins TRBV5-4 and TRBJ1-2; D may be TRBD1 (6 bases). The CDR3 spells CASSALGTPGVVYGYTF. Written as DNA, the CDR3 is TGTGCCAGCAGCGCGCTCGGAACCCCAGGGGTCGTCTATGGCTACACCTTC.